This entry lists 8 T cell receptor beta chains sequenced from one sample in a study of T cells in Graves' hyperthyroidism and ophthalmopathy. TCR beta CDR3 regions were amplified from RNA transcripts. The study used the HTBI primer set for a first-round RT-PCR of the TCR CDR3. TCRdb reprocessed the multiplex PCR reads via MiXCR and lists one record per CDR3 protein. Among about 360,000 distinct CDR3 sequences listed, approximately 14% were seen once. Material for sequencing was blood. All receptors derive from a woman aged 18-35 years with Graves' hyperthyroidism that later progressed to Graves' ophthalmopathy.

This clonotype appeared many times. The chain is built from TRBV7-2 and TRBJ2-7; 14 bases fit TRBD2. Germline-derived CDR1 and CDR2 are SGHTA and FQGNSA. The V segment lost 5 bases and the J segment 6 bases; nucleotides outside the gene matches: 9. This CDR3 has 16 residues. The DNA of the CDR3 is TGTGCCAGCAGCCGAGGGACTAGCGGGAGTATTGGCGAGCAGTACTTC. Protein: CASSRGTSGSIGEQYF.

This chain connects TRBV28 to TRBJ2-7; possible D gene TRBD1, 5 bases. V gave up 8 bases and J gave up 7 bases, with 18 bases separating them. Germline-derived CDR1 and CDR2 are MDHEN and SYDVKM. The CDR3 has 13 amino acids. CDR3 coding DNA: TGTGCCAGCGGAACCACGGACACCCTTGAGCAGTACTTC. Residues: CASGTTDTLEQYF.

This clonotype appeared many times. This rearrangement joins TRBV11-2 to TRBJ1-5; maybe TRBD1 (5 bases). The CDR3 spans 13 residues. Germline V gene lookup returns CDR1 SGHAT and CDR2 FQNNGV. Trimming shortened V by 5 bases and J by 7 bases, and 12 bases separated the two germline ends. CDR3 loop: CASSRDRNQPQHF. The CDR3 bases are TGTGCCAGCAGCAGGGACCGAAACCAGCCCCAGCATTTT. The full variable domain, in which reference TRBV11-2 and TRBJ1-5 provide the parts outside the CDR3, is EAGVAQSPRYKIIEKRQSVAFWCNPISGHATLYWYQQILGQGPKLLIQFQNNGVVDDSQLPKDRFSAERLKGVDSTLKIQPAKLEDSAVYLCASSRDRNQPQHFGDGTRLSIL.

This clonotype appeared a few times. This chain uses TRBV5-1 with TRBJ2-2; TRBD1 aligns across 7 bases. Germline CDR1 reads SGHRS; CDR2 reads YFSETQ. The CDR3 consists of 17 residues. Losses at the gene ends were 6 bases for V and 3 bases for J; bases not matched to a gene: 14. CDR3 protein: CASNGALRTGDTGELFF. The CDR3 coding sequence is TGCGCCAGCAATGGGGCTTTAAGGACAGGAGACACCGGGGAGCTGTTTTTT. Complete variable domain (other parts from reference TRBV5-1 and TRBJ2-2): KAGVTQTPRYLIKTRGQQVTLSCSPISGHRSVSWYQQTPGQGLQFLFEYFSETQRNKGNFPGRFSGRQFSNSRSEMNVSTLELGDSALYLCASNGALRTGDTGELFFGEGSRLTVL.

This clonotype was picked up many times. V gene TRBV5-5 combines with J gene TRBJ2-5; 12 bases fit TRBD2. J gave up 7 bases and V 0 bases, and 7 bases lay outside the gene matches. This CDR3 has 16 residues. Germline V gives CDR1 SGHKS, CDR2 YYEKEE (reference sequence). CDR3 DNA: TGTGCCAGCAGCTTGGGGGGCCTAGCGGGAGGGGGGACCCAGTACTTC. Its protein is CASSLGGLAGGGTQYF.

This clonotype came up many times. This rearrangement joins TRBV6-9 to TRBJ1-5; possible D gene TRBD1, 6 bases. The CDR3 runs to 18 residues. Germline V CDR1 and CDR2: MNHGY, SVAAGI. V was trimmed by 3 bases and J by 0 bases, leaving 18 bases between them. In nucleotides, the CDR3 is TGTGCCAGCAGTTACTCTAACAGGGTCCGCTATAGCAATCAGCCCCAGCATTTT. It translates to CASSYSNRVRYSNQPQHF.

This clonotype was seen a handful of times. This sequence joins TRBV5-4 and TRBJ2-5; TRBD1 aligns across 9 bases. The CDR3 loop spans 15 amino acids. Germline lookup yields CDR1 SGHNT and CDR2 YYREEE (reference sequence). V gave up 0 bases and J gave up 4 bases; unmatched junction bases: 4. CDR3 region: CASSLARQGGETQYF. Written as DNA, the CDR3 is TGTGCCAGCAGCTTGGCACGACAGGGGGGAGAGACCCAGTACTTC.

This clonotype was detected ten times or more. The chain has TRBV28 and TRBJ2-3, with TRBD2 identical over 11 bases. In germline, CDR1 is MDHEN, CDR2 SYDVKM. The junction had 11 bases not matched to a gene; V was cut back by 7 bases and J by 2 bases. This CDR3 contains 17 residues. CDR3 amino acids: CASTLGLAGGYTDTQYF. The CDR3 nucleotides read TGTGCCAGCACCTTGGGGCTAGCGGGAGGCTACACAGATACGCAGTATTTT.